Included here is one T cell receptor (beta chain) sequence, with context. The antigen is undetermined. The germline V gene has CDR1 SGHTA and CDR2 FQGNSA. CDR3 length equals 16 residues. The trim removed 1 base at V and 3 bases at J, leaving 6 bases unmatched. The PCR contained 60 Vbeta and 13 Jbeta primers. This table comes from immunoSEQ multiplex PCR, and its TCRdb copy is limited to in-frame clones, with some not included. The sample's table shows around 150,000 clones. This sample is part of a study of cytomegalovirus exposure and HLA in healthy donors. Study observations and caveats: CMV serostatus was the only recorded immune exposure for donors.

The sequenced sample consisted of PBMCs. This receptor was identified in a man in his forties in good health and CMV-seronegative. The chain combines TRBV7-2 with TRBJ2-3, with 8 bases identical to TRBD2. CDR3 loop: CASSLEGPGGTDTQYF. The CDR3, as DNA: TGTGCCAGCAGCTTAGAAGGGCCGGGGGGGACAGATACGCAGTATTTT.